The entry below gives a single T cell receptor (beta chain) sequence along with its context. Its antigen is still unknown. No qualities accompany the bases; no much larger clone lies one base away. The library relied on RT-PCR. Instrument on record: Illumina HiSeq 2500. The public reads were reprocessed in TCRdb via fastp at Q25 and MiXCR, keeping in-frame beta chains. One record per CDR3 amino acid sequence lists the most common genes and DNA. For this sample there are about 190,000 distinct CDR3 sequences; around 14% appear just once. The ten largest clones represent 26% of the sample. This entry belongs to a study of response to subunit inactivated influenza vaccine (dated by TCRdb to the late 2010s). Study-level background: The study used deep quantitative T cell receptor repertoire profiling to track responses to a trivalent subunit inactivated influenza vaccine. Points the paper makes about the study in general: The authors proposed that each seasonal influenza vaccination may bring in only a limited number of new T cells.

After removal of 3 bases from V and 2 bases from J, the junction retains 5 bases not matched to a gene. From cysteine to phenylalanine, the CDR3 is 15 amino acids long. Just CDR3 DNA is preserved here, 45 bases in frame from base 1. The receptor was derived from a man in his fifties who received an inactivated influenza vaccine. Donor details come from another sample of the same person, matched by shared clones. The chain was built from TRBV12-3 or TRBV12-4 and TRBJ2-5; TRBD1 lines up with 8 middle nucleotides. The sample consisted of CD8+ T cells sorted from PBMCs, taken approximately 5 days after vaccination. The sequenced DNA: TGTGCCAGCAGTTTCGGACAGGGACCACAAGAGACCCAGTACTTC. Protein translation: CASSFGQGPQETQYF.